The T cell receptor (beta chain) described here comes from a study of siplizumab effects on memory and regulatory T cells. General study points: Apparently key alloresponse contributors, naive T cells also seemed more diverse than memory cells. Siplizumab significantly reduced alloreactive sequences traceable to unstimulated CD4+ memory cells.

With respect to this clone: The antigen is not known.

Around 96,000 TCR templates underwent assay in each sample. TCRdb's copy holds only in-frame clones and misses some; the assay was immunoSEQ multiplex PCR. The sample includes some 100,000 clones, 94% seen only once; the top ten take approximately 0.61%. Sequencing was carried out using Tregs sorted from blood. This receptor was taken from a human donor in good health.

The CDR3, as DNA: TGTGCCAGCAGTTTTCGGCGGTACCAAGAGACCCAGTACTTC. It specifies CASSFRRYQETQYF. This rearrangement joins TRBV27 to TRBJ2-5; unclear D gene. Germline V gives CDR1 MNHEY, CDR2 SMNVEV (reference sequence). CDR3 length: 14 amino acids. V was clipped by 3 bases and J by 0 bases, with 8 bases between them.